These T cell receptor beta chains were read from a single sample in a study of blood T cell repertoires in COVID-19. The assay was immunoSEQ multiplex PCR, and TCRdb's table has in-frame clones only and misses some. The sample carries a few hundred thousand clones, roughly 88% recorded once. Sequencing was performed on peripheral blood. All receptors derive from a woman aged 25 to 45 with acute or convalescent COVID-19. CDR3s include the opening cysteine and the closing phenylalanine or tryptophan. Size is stated for part of the rows, as once, few or many counts, or as a class when the clone is expanded.

j_call,clone_size,v_call,cdr3_aa
TRBJ2-7,-,TRBV2,CASGRVGYEQYF
TRBJ2-3,-,TRBV12-5,CASGLGSGADTQYF
TRBJ2-5,many,TRBV6-2/TRBV6-3,CASSYTSGTQETQYF
TRBJ2-1,once,TRBV5-1,CASSPRGAGGPYNEQFF
TRBJ1-1,-,TRBV4-3,CASSQDPRVRTEAFF
TRBJ2-5,-,TRBV5-4,CASSLARDRGVETQYF
TRBJ1-3,-,TRBV23-1,CASSQSCAEDSGNTIYF
TRBJ2-7,-,TRBV30,CAWSVGAGWNEQYF
TRBJ1-1,-,TRBV2,CASRPGDRGPEAFF
TRBJ2-3,-,TRBV27,CASSFTGASGTDTQYF
TRBJ1-5,once,TRBV12-3/TRBV12-4,CASSPTGYQPQHF
TRBJ1-3,-,TRBV2,CASSLPGSGNTIYF
TRBJ2-7,-,TRBV25-1,CASTAGGWEQYF
TRBJ2-3,-,TRBV5-6,CASSLIAGGVADTQYF
TRBJ1-6,-,TRBV5-7,CASRTQTASSYNSPLHF
TRBJ2-7,-,TRBV6-2/TRBV6-3,CASTPRGASEQYF
TRBJ1-3,-,TRBV9,CASSVFGGFGNTIYF
TRBJ1-4,few,TRBV12-5,CASGSLGALNEKLFF
TRBJ1-2,-,TRBV27,CASSLRQNYGYTF
TRBJ2-7,few,TRBV6-2/TRBV6-3,CASSLSGSSYEQYF
TRBJ2-2,once,TRBV30,CAWSASRVSLPGELFF
TRBJ2-7,-,TRBV11-2,CASSLPSGTIIYEQYF
TRBJ2-3,-,TRBV2,CASRLGGTTDTQYF
TRBJ2-5,-,TRBV24-1,CATSDTGTSGRAGRETQYF
TRBJ1-5,few,TRBV28,CASSLTGQFNQPQHF
TRBJ1-2,once,TRBV7-2,CASSLGGVQGARSGYTF
TRBJ2-7,-,TRBV10-3,CAISEGQTIYEQYF
TRBJ2-1,-,TRBV27,CASSFGFWDEQFF
TRBJ1-5,-,TRBV27,CASSLGGQGFRSQHF
TRBJ1-4,-,TRBV10-3,CAISLLAGEKLFF
TRBJ2-5,few,TRBV7-7,CASSLASLAGGRETQYF
TRBJ2-3,-,TRBV27,CASSLDRVTDTQYF
TRBJ2-5,once,TRBV3-1/TRBV3-2,CASSPGTSGTQETQYF
TRBJ2-3,-,TRBV19,CASSMGLAGGDTQYF
TRBJ1-2,once,TRBV10-2,CASSGQVVYGYTF
TRBJ2-1,-,TRBV5-1,CASRLGTYNEQFF
TRBJ2-5,-,TRBV7-2,CASSLDGVTQYF
TRBJ2-7,-,TRBV30,CACPGTGVHEQYF
TRBJ2-2,-,TRBV19,CASSYSTGELFF